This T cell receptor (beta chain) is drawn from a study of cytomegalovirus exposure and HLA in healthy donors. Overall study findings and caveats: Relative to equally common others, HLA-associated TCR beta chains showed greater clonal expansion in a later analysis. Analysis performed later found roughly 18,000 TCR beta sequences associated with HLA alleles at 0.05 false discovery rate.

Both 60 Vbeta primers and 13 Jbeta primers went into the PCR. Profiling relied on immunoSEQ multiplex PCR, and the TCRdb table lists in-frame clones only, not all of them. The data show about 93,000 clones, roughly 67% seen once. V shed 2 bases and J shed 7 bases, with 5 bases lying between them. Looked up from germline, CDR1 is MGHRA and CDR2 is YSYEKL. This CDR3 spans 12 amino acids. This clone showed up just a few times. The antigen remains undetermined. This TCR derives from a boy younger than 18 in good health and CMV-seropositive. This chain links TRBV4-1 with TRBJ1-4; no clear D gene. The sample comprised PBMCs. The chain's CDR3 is CASSQLREKLFF. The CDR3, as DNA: TGCGCCAGCAGCCAACTTCGTGAAAAACTGTTTTTT.